A single sample gave rise to the 13 T cell receptor beta chains below, sequenced in a study of T cells in Graves' hyperthyroidism and ophthalmopathy. RNA transcripts served as the template for amplifying TCR beta CDR3 regions. Researchers ran a first-round RT-PCR on the TCR CDR3 using the HTBI primer set. TCRdb ran MiXCR on the multiplex PCR reads and lists one entry per CDR3 protein. The data contain 380,000 or so distinct CDR3 sequences, 13% of them singletons. Material for sequencing was blood. These receptors were obtained from a man younger than 45 with Graves' hyperthyroidism that later progressed to Graves' ophthalmopathy.

The V gene is TRBV10-3, the J gene TRBJ2-1; weak D call: TRBD1 (5 bases). The CDR3 is made up of 12 amino acids. Looked up from germline, CDR1 is ENHRY and CDR2 is SYGVKD. Trimming stripped 11 bases from V and 8 bases from J, with 16 bases between. Here the CDR3 reads CASGSRVDEQFF. The CDR3 DNA reads TGTGCCTCCGGTTCCAGGGTCGATGAGCAGTTCTTC.

This clonotype was seen only a few times. This chain joins TRBV2 and TRBJ2-5; 12 bases align to TRBD2. The CDR3 is made up of 16 amino acids. V trimming: 1 base; J trimming: 5 bases; junction bases outside the gene matches: 5. Germline V gene data show CDR1 as SNHLY and CDR2 as FYNNEI. DNA of the CDR3: TGTGCCAGCAGTGAAGAGACTAGCGGGGGTTGGGAGACCCAGTACTTC. Translating gives CASSEETSGGWETQYF.

This clonotype was seen more than once but under ten times. The V gene is TRBV4-1, the J gene TRBJ1-4; 7 bases match TRBD1. Germline V gene lookup returns CDR1 MGHRA and CDR2 YSYEKL. CDR3 length equals 19 residues. The junction had 14 bases not matched to a gene; V was cut back by 1 base and J by 3 bases. The CDR3 protein is CASSQGRTGELLANEKLFF. The CDR3, as DNA: TGCGCCAGCAGCCAAGGAAGGACAGGAGAGCTTTTAGCTAATGAAAAACTGTTTTTT.

This clonotype was observed many times. V gene TRBV6-5 combines with J gene TRBJ1-6; D unresolved. Per the germline V gene, CDR1 is MNHEY and CDR2 is SVGAGI. CDR3 length: 15 residues. The ends were cut back, 0 bases at V and 7 bases at J, with 10 bases in the middle. CDR3 residues: CASSYSAGGNSPLHF. In DNA form, the CDR3 reads TGTGCCAGCAGTTACTCGGCAGGAGGGAATTCACCCCTCCACTTT.

This clonotype was counted a few times. The chain links TRBV29-1 to TRBJ2-5; 7 nucleotides line up with TRBD2. This CDR3 has 13 amino acids. V lost 7 bases to trimming and J lost 0 bases; unmatched junction nucleotides: 5. Germline V gene data show CDR1 as SQVTM and CDR2 as ANQGSEA. The CDR3, as DNA: TGCAGCGCCCGCGGGGGATACCAAGAGACCCAGTACTTC. It yields the protein CSARGGYQETQYF.

As to this clonotype: A much bigger clone sits one base away, suggesting this may be a read error. This chain connects TRBV11-2 to TRBJ1-2, with TRBD1 identical over 8 bases. Looked up from germline, CDR1 is SGHAT and CDR2 is FQNNGV. The V gene end was trimmed by 5 bases and the J gene end by 2 bases; junction bases not matched to a gene: 7. The CDR3 totals 15 residues. In DNA, the CDR3 is TGTGCCAGCAGCCCCTATGGGGACAGGAACTATGGCTACACCTTC. As protein: CASSPYGDRNYGYTF.

This clonotype has ten or more counts. The chain recombines TRBV20-1 with TRBJ2-7, with D unresolved. Germline V gene lookup returns CDR1 DFQATT and CDR2 SNEGSKA (reference sequence). V was trimmed by 5 bases and J by 3 bases, leaving 8 bases between them. The length of the CDR3 is 11 residues. The CDR3 sequence is CSAPDDYEQYF. In DNA, the CDR3 is TGCAGTGCTCCCGACGACTACGAGCAGTACTTC.

This clonotype was counted a few times. The rearrangement uses TRBV7-3 and TRBJ2-5; 14 bases line up with TRBD2. This CDR3 is built from 16 residues. Germline V gene sequence: CDR1 SGHTA, CDR2 FQGTGA. J lost 5 bases, V lost 5 bases, and 7 bases had no gene match. The CDR3 DNA sequence: TGTGCCAGCAGCAAGACTAGCGGGGGGGATCGGGAGACCCAGTACTTC. Residues: CASSKTSGGDRETQYF.

There are many counts of this clonotype. The rearrangement uses TRBV5-5 and TRBJ1-1; tentative D call: TRBD1 (5 bases). CDR1 and CDR2 from the germline V gene are SGHKS and YYEKEE (reference sequence). Trimming cost V 5 bases and J 6 bases, with 20 bases left between them. The CDR3 has 15 amino acids. The CDR3 nucleotides are TGTGCCAGCAGGGGTGGGGGTACCGGGGTAGCTGAAGCTTTCTTT. Translating it yields CASRGGGTGVAEAFF.

In this sample, this clonotype turned up many times. V usage is TRBV5-1 and J usage is TRBJ2-3; TRBD2 agrees at 10 bases. The V gene's germline CDR1 is SGHRS and CDR2 YFSETQ. After removal of 1 base from V and 4 bases from J, the junction contained 6 bases not matched to a gene. The CDR3 extends over 16 amino acids. CDR3 protein: CASSLRASGGPDTQYF. Here the CDR3 DNA reads TGCGCCAGCAGCTTGAGGGCTAGCGGGGGTCCAGATACGCAGTATTTT.

This clonotype was counted at least ten times. The chain couples TRBV28 to TRBJ2-3; 10 nucleotides agree with TRBD1. CDR1 and CDR2 from the germline V gene are MDHEN and SYDVKM. The CDR3 spans 14 residues. After removal of 6 bases from V and 6 bases from J, the junction contained 6 bases not matched to a gene. CDR3 in amino acids: CASRTGGAQDTQYF. The CDR3 nucleotides are TGTGCCAGCAGGACAGGGGGCGCGCAGGATACGCAGTATTTT.

In this sample, this clonotype turned up a few times. This chain links TRBV10-3 with TRBJ2-5; D remains unclear. This CDR3 has 12 residues. Trimming shortened V by 1 base and J by 11 bases, and 11 bases separated the two germline ends. Germline lookup yields CDR1 ENHRY and CDR2 SYGVKD. As DNA, the CDR3 is TGTGCCATCAGTGAGTGGGCAGGTTTACAGTACTTC. Translated, it gives CAISEWAGLQYF.

This rearrangement joins TRBV3-1 to TRBJ2-1; no clear D. Germline-derived CDR1 and CDR2 are LGHDT and YNNKEL (reference sequence). The V end lost 4 bases, the J end lost 5 bases, and 12 bases lay between the germline ends. There are 14 residues in the CDR3. The CDR3 nucleotides are TGTGCCAGCAGCCTACTCGGGCCCAACAATGAGCAGTTCTTC. Amino acids: CASSLLGPNNEQFF.